This T cell receptor (beta chain) was obtained from a study of Ad26.COV2.S vaccination and SARS-CoV-2 variants. Described treatment: approximately 18 received Ad26.COV2.S at low or high dose, single or two shots; roughly five received placebo; per-sample allocation not given. Following the first vaccine or placebo injection, samples were taken on day 63. The V gene's germline CDR1 is LGHNA and CDR2 YSLEER. This CDR3 has 15 residues. Trimming took 2 bases from V and 5 from J, leaving 16 bases between them. Generated by immunoSEQ multiplex PCR, the TCRdb table keeps only in-frame clones and is missing some. Among more than 300,000 clones listed, 80% to 90% were seen once.

The material was peripheral blood, obtained in a trial of Ad26.COV2.S vaccine versus placebo. The clonotype comes from a person aged 18 to 59 who received the Ad26.COV2.S COVID-19 vaccine or a placebo. The J gene is TRBJ2-7, the V gene TRBV4-3; D possibly corresponds to TRBD2 (5 bases). The CDR3 sequence is CASSQNVGVPDEQYF. The CDR3 DNA reads TGCGCCAGCAGCCAAAATGTCGGGGTTCCGGACGAGCAGTACTTC.